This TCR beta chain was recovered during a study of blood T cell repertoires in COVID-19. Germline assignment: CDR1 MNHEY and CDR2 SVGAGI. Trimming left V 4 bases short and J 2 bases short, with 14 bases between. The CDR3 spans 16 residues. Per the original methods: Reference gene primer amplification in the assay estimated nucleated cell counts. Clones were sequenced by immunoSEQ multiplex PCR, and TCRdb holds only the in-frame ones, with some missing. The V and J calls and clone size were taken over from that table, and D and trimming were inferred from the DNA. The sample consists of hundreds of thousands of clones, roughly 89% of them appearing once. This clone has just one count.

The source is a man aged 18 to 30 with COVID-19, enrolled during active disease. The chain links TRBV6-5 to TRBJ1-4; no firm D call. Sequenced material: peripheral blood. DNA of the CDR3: TGTGCCAGCAGTTTCCTATCCCTGGGCACTAATGAAAAACTGTTTTTT. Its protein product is CASSFLSLGTNEKLFF.